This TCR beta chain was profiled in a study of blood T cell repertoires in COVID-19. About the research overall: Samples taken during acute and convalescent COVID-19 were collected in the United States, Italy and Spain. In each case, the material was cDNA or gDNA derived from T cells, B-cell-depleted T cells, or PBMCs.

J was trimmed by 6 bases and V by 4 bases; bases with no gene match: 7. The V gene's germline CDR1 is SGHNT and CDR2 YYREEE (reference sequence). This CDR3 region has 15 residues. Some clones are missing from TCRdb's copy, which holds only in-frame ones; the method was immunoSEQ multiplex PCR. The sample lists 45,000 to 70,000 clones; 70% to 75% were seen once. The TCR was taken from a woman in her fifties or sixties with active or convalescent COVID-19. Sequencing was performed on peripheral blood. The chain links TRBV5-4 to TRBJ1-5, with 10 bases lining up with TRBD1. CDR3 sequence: CASSPDRGRGQPQHF. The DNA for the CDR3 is TGTGCCAGCAGCCCTGACAGGGGGCGCGGTCAGCCCCAGCATTTT.